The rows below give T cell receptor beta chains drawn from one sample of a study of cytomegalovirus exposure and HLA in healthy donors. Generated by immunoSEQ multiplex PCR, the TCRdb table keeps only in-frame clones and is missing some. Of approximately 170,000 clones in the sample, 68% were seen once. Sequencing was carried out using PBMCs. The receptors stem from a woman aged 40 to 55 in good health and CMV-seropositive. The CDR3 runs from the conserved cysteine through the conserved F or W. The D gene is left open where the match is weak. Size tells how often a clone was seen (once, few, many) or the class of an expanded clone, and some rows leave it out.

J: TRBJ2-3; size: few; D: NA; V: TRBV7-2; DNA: TGTGCCAGCAGCACCAGGGGAAGGGTAACAGATACGCAGTATTTT; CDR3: CASSTRGRVTDTQYF
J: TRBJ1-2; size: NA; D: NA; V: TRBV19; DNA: TGTGCCAGTAGTAATCTAACCGTCCGGCAGGATGGCTACACCTTC; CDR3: CASSNLTVRQDGYTF
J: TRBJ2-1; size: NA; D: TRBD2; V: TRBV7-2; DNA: TGTGCCAGCAGCCGAGGACTAGCGGTAAACTCCTACAATGAGCAGTTCTTC; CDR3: CASSRGLAVNSYNEQFF
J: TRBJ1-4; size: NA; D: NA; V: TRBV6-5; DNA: TGTGCCAGCAGTCGTATCAGGGTACAGGGCGAAAAACTGTTTTTT; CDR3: CASSRIRVQGEKLFF
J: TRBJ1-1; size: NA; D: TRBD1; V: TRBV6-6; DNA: TGTGCCAGCAACAAACAGGGGGGCACTGAAGCTTTCTTT; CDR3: CASNKQGGTEAFF
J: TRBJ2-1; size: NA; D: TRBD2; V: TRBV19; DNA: TGTGCCAGTAGTATGGAAGGGACTAGTTGGAGGATGCAGTTCTTC; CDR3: CASSMEGTSWRMQFF
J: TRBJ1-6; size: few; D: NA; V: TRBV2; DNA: TGTGCCAGCACGACAGGCCGCATACCCCTCCACTTT; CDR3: CASTTGRIPLHF
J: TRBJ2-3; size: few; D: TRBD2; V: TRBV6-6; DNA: TGTTCTGCTAGGGCGGGAGGCCCAGATACGCAGTATTTT; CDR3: CSARAGGPDTQYF
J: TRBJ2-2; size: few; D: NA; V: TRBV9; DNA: TGTGCCAGCAGCCCCCAGGGCCCCATGGCCGGGGAGCTGTTTTTT; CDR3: CASSPQGPMAGELFF
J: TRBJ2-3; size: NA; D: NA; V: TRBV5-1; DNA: TGCGCCAGCAGCTTTGGGGTTGCCGGGGGGCCCGCAGATACGCAGTATTTT; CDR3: CASSFGVAGGPADTQYF
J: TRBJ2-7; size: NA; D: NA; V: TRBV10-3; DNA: TGTGCCATCACCAACAGGGAGGGAGGCTACGAGCAGTACTTC; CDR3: CAITNREGGYEQYF
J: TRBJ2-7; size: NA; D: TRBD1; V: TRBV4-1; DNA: TGCGCCAGCAGCCAAGATGTTCAGGGGGCCTACGAGCAGTACTTC; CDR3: CASSQDVQGAYEQYF
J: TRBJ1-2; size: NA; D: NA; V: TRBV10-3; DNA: TGTGCCATCAGTGAGTCCGCCGGGGATAACTATGGCTACACCTTC; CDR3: CAISESAGDNYGYTF
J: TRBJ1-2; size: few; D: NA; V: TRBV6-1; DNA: TGTGCCAGCAATCCGGGACAAGACTATGGCTACACCTTC; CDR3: CASNPGQDYGYTF
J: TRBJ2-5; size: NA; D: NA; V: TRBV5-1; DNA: TGCGCCAGCAGCTTGGAAAGACTCAACCAAGAGACCCAGTACTTC; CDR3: CASSLERLNQETQYF
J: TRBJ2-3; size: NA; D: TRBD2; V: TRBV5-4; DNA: TGTGCCAGCAGCTTCGCGGGGGTAACAGATACGCAGTATTTT; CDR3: CASSFAGVTDTQYF
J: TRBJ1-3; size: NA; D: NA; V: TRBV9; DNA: TGTGCCAGCAGCGTAGCCCCCAGATCTGGAAACACCATATATTTT; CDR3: CASSVAPRSGNTIYF
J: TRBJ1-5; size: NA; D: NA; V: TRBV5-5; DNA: TGTGCCAGCAGCTGGAGGGACGGTTCAGCTCAGCCCCAGCATTTT; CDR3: CASSWRDGSAQPQHF
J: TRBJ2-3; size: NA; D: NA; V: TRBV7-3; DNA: TGTGCCAGCAGCTACCGGGGGACAGATACGCAGTATTTT; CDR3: CASSYRGTDTQYF
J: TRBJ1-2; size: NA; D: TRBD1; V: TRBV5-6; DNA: TGTGCCAGCAGCGGACCGGGACAGGGGCTACATGGCTACACCTTC; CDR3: CASSGPGQGLHGYTF
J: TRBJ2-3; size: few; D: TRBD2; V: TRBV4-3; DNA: TGCGCCAGCAGCCTGTCTAGCGGAAGCACAGATACGCAGTATTTT; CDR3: CASSLSSGSTDTQYF
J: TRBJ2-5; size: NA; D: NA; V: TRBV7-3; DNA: TGTGCCAGCAGCTCGTATCCGGGGGAGACCCAGTACTTC; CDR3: CASSSYPGETQYF
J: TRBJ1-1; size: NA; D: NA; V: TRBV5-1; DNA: TGCGCCAGCAGCTTGGGGACGACAGACACTGAAGCTTTCTTT; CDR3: CASSLGTTDTEAFF
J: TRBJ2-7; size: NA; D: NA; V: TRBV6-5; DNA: TGTGCCAGCAGTTACTCGAATGGGGCCTCCTACGAGCAGTACTTC; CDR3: CASSYSNGASYEQYF
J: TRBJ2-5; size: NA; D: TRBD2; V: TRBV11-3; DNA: TGTGCCAGCAGCTTAGGGGCGGGAGGGATCGAAGGGGAGACCCAGTACTTC; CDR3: CASSLGAGGIEGETQYF
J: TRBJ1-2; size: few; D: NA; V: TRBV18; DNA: TGTGCCAGCTCACCGCGAACCCGGGGGGAAGATGGCTACACCTTC; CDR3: CASSPRTRGEDGYTF
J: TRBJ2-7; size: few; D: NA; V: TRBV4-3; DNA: TGCGCCAGCAGCCAAGATGCGATAGTGGGAGCCTTCTACTACGAGCAGTACTTC; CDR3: CASSQDAIVGAFYYEQYF
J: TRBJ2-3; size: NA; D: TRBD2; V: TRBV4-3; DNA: TGCGCCAGCAGCCCTCTTGCACTAGCGGGGGCAATTCATACGCAGTATTTT; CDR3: CASSPLALAGAIHTQYF
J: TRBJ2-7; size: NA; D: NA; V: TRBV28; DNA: TGTGCCAGCAGTTTACTAGCCTACGAGCAGTACTTC; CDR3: CASSLLAYEQYF
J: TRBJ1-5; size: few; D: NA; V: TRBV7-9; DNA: TGTGCCAGCAGCTTAGATGAGGGTCAGCCCCAGAATTTT; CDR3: CASSLDEGQPQNF
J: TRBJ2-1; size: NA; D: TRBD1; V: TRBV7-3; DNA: TGTGCCAGCAGCTTAGATGGGACAGGGGGCTACAATGAGCAGTTCTTC; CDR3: CASSLDGTGGYNEQFF
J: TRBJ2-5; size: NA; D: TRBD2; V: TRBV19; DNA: TGTGCCAGTAGTATGGTACTAGCGGGAGTGGAGACCCAGTACTTC; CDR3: CASSMVLAGVETQYF
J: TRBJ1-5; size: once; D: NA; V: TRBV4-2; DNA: TGTGCCAGCAGCCAAGATTTCGGTTTCGGTCAGCCCCAGCATTTT; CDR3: CASSQDFGFGQPQHF
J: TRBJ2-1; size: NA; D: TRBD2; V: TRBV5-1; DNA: TGCGCCAGCAGCTTGGTTTACCGCGGGAGTAGCTACAATGAGCAGTTCTTC; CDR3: CASSLVYRGSSYNEQFF
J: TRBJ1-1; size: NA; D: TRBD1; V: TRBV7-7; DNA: TGTGCTAGCAGCCCTCAGCTGGGACAGGGTGGCACTGAAGCTTTCTTT; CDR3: CASSPQLGQGGTEAFF
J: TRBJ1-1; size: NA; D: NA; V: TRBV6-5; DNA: TGTGCCAGCAGTTCCCCGGGACTGGGGAACACTGAAGCTTTCTTT; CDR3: CASSSPGLGNTEAFF
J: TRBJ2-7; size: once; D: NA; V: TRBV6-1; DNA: TGTGCCAGCGGAGTTTTGACGGCCGGATCCTACGAGCAGTACTTC; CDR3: CASGVLTAGSYEQYF
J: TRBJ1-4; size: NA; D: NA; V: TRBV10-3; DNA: TGTGCCATCGGGGAACAGGGCACTAATGAAAAACTGTTTTTT; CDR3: CAIGEQGTNEKLFF
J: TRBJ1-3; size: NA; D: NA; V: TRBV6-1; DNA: TGTGCCAGCAGGCCCGGGGGGAGCTCTGGAAACACCATATATTTT; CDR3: CASRPGGSSGNTIYF
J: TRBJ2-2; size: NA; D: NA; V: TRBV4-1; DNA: TGCGCCAGCAGCCCCCTCGGGCGGGCAGTCCCCGGGGAGCTGTTTTTT; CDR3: CASSPLGRAVPGELFF
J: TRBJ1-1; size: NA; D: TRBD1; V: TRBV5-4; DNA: TGTGCCAGCATCAATACAGGGGGGACTGAAGCTTTCTTT; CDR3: CASINTGGTEAFF
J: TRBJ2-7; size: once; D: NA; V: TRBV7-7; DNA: TGTGCTAGCAGCGCTTCCCGGGGCTCCTACGAGCAGTACTTC; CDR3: CASSASRGSYEQYF